This TCR beta chain was captured in a study of T cell responses to AZD1222 COVID-19 vaccine (dated by TCRdb to the early 2020s). Describing the broader study: AZD1222 recipients given second doses at about 4 weeks or at about 12 weeks were pooled, since spike-specific TCR depth and breadth were not found to differ between the two schedules. Trial participants were enrolled by age into 18-55, 56-69 and 70-plus year subgroups, with approximately 160, 26 and 62 TCR-sequenced participants respectively. TCR sequencing was performed for 230 to 250 trial participants, of whom around 200 were given two doses of AZD1222 and roughly 25 were given two doses of MenACWY control vaccine.

The time point label here, explained by the study, means: baseline before first vaccination. The vaccinee samples were drawn from two UK trials, COV001 and COV002, one of which was a single-blind randomized controlled phase 2/3 trial testing AZD1222 (ChAdOx1 nCoV-19) in healthy adults. For TCRbeta chain sequencing, PBMC samples were collected from trial participants at day 0 and at day 28 after the second dose. As encoded in the germline V gene, CDR1 is MGHDK while CDR2 is SYGVNS. Relative to germline, V is missing 3 bases and J is missing 12 bases, with 3 bases of the junction outside any gene match. Counted from cysteine to phenylalanine, this CDR3 has 12 amino acids. Of the read, only the CDR3 DNA is kept; its 36 bases are in frame from base 1. Broader findings and caveats from the paper: CD4 TCRs associated with the vaccine covered the entire spike protein, and the dominant responses were in regions 160-218 and 743-854. In the small 56-69-year group, the increase in depth fell short of significance, most likely because of low power. Only 5 to 7 AZD1222 recipients were SARS-CoV-2 seropositive at baseline, limiting conclusions about previously exposed vaccinees. Reportedly, close to half of the unique spike-specific TCRs recognized epitopes lying outside the regions that are mutated in the B.1.351 and B.1.1.7 variants. A significant rise in spike-specific TCR breadth and depth was observed after two AZD1222 doses relative to day 0 and relative to MenACWY recipients. Because no day 14 peak-response samples were available, repertoires were characterized only after the peak T cell response. Participants were mostly white British and included more females than males, and it was suggested by the authors that clonal diversity may have been underestimated.

The CDR3 regions of human TCRbeta chains were analyzed by immunosequencing. Per the authors' processing: Repertoire TCRs were matched against a reference library of SARS-CoV-2-specific TCRs generated with the MIRA antigen-specificity platform. Breadth meant the fraction of unique TCRs that were SARS-CoV-2-associated, whereas depth meant the fraction of total T cells that were SARS-CoV-2-associated. Using the MIRA data, each spike-specific TCR was mapped to the spike region that the TCR reacts to and placed in a CD4 or CD8 class. Log10-transformed breadth and depth values were compared by one-way ANOVA with Sidak's multiple comparisons tests. The immuneACCESS repertoire file appears here via TCRdb, limited to in-frame rearrangements. These files lack a portion of the clones; in checked studies, under half of the deficit traces to unresolved V genes, and the cause of the others is not known. The DNA gave D and trimming, while V, J and clone size come from that table. In this sample the table shows fewer than 120,000 clones, about four fifths of which occur a single time. The leading ten clones occupy around 4.6% of the sample.

Worth noting for this clone: It has no known antigen specificity. Base qualities are missing; no much larger clone stands one base away.

The chain uses TRBV25-1 and TRBJ2-4, and 9 junctional nucleotides match TRBD2. The sequencing here drew on peripheral blood, taken on day 0 of AZD1222 vaccination. The receptor's source is an adult in good health. CDR3 reads: CASSDGTSPQYF. Here is the DNA: TGTGCCAGCAGTGATGGGACTAGCCCTCAGTACTTC.